The sequence of this TCR beta chain was determined in a study of T cell repertoires in cytomegalovirus infection. This clonotype was counted a few times. TCRdb reanalysed the reads using MiXCR and keeps one entry per CDR3 protein. The sample has around 320,000 distinct CDR3 sequences; more than 9% are singletons. Looked up from germline, CDR1 is SGHTA and CDR2 is FQGNSA. CDR3 length equals 14 residues. Trimming left V 3 bases short and J 8 bases short, with 15 bases between. Sequenced material: PBMCs. This chain links TRBV7-2 with TRBJ2-3; D not resolved. The sequence came from a human donor in good health (CMV status not recorded). Some clones in this sample may be carry-over from other donors' samples. The CDR3 nucleotides are TGTGCCAGCAGCTTTCAACTGGACGACGGTACGCAGTATTTT. It is translated as CASSFQLDDGTQYF. Using reference TRBV7-2 and TRBJ2-3 for the parts outside the CDR3, the full variable domain is GAGVSQSPSNKVTEKGKDVELRCDPISGHTALYWYRQSLGQGLEFLIYFQGNSAPDKSGLPSDRFSAERTGGSVSTLTIQRTQQEDSAVYLCASSFQLDDGTQYFGPGTRLTVL.